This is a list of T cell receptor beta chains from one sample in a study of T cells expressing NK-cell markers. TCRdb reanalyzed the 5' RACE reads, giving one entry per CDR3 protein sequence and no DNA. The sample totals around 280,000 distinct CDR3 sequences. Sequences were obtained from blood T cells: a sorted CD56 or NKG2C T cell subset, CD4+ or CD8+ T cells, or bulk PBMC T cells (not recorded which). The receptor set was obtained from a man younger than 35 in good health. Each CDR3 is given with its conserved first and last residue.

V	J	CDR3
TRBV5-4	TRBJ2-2	CASSPGGQGGGELFF
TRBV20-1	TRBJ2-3	CSASTLFGTSSASTDTQYF
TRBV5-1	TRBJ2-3	CASSYQRWEDTQYF
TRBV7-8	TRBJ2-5	CASNAGERQETQYF
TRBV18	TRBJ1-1	CASSPRGDEAFF
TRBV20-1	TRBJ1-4	CSARDDRGYEKLFF
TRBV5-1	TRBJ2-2	CASSFLSREGVNTGELFF
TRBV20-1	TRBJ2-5	CSARNELETQYF
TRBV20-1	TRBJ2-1	CSASHFASGTTNEQFF
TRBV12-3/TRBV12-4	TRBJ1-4	CASSPDRGLNEKLFF
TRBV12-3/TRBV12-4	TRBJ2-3	CASRWGGASTDTQYF
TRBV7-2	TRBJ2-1	CASSPVESEQFF
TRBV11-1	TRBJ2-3	CASSRGDRALAVTDTQYF
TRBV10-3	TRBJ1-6	CAIKGTENSPLHF
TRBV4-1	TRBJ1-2	CASAQPDRGRHYGYTF
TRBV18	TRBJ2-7	CASSQGQDYEQYF
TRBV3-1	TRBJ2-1	CASSRPTGNRGSNEQFF
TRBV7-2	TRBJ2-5	CASSQGRDRTQYF
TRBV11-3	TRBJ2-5	CASSGRFMAETQYF
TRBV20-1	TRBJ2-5	CSAKPTSGGVYQETQYF
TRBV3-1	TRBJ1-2	CASSQDRTGPNYGYTF
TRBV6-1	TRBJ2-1	CASSVGVLGEQFF
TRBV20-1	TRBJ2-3	CSARPLLHADTQYF
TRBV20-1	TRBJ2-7	CSAGVSLGDEQYF
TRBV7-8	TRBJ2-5	CASSRGRYQETQYF
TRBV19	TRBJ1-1	CASSMPLTGTEAFF
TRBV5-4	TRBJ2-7	CASSLEGKSSYEQYF
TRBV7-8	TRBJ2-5	CASSFRTSWREETQYF
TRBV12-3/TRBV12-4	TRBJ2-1	CASSLALVTQFF
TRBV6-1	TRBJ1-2	CASSTTGQGSYGYTF
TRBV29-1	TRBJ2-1	CSVGRLLAGGSSYNEQFF
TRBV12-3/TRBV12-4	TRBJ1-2	CASSLGAEDGYTF
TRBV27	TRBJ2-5	CASSPADRGRRETQYF
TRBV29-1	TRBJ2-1	CSVGMAVLSLKYNEQFF
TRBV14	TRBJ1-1	CASNIGSANTEAFF
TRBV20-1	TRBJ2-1	CSARGVGVSYNEQFF
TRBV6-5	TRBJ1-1	CASSYSRGLDTEAFF
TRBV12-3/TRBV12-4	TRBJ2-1	CASSFYNRADNEQFF
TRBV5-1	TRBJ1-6	CASSFRGQDSPLHF
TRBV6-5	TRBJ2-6	CASRTGGAGAGANVLTF
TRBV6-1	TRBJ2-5	CASSAETGLQETQYF
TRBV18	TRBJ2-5	CASSPGTQGETQYF
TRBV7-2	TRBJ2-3	CASSFGGLGTDTQYF
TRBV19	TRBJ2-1	CASSIFGGYEQFF
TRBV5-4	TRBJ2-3	CASKGPSSTDTQYF
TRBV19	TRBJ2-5	CASSGSGEETQYF
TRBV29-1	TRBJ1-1	CSVVGERKAFF
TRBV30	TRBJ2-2	CAWSDSTRRTGELFF
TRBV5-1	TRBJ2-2	CASSLKDGTGELFF
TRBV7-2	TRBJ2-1	CASSPLQGVSYNEQFF
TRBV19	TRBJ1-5	CASSIMDMGNQPQHF
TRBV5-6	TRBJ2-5	CASSSYDTPETQYF
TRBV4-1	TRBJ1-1	CASSQVGGMNTEAFF
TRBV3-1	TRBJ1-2	CASRHWTGGGGYTF